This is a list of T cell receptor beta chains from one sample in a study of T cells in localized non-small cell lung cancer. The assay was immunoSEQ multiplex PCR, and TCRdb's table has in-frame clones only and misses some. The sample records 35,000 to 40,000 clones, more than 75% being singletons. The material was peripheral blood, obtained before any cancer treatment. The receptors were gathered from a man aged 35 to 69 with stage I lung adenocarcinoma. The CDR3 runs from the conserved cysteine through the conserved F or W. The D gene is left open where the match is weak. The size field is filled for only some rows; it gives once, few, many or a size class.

CDR3aa: CASSIGLVRLQETQYF
CDR3nt: TGTGCCAGTAGTATCGGACTAGTCCGTCTCCAAGAGACCCAGTACTTC
j_gene: TRBJ2-5
d_gene: TRBD2
abundance: -
v_gene: TRBV19

CDR3aa: CASTKSGVLSTDTQYF
CDR3nt: TGTGCCAGCACGAAGAGCGGGGTCCTTAGCACAGATACGCAGTATTTT
j_gene: TRBJ2-3
d_gene: TRBD2
abundance: -
v_gene: TRBV14

CDR3aa: CASSLRDYNSPLHF
CDR3nt: TGTGCCAGCAGCTTACGGGACTATAATTCACCCCTCCACTTT
j_gene: TRBJ1-6
d_gene: -
abundance: -
v_gene: TRBV7-2

CDR3aa: CASSPASSTGELFF
CDR3nt: TGCGCCAGCAGCCCAGCGAGTTCCACCGGGGAGCTGTTTTTT
j_gene: TRBJ2-2
d_gene: -
abundance: -
v_gene: TRBV5-1

CDR3aa: CASRGGIAAEQYF
CDR3nt: TGTGCCAGCCGTGGTGGTATAGCTGCCGAGCAGTACTTC
j_gene: TRBJ2-7
d_gene: -
abundance: -
v_gene: TRBV6-1

CDR3aa: CASSLRDGGSSGANVLTF
CDR3nt: TGTGCCAGCAGCTTGCGTGACGGCGGAAGCTCTGGGGCCAACGTCCTGACTTTC
j_gene: TRBJ2-6
d_gene: -
abundance: -
v_gene: TRBV7-3

CDR3aa: CASSLSVRDGYTF
CDR3nt: TGTGCCAGCAGCTTATCTGTCCGGGATGGCTACACCTTC
j_gene: TRBJ1-2
d_gene: -
abundance: -
v_gene: TRBV7-6

CDR3aa: CASSYGTSFYNEQFF
CDR3nt: TGTGCCAGCAGTTACGGGACTAGCTTCTACAATGAGCAGTTCTTC
j_gene: TRBJ2-1
d_gene: TRBD2
abundance: -
v_gene: TRBV7-6

CDR3aa: CASSAKGQGDEKLFF
CDR3nt: TGTGCCAGCAGCGCGAAAGGACAGGGGGATGAAAAACTGTTTTTT
j_gene: TRBJ1-4
d_gene: TRBD1
abundance: -
v_gene: TRBV9

CDR3aa: CSVLKGTGQQETQYF
CDR3nt: TGCAGCGTACTCAAGGGCACAGGCCAACAAGAGACCCAGTACTTC
j_gene: TRBJ2-5
d_gene: -
abundance: -
v_gene: TRBV29-1

CDR3aa: CASSVAVSANYGYTF
CDR3nt: TGTGCCAGCAGCGTAGCCGTCAGTGCTAACTATGGCTACACCTTC
j_gene: TRBJ1-2
d_gene: -
abundance: -
v_gene: TRBV9

CDR3aa: CASQAGRDEKLFF
CDR3nt: TGTGCCAGCCAGGCGGGGCGGGATGAAAAACTGTTTTTT
j_gene: TRBJ1-4
d_gene: -
abundance: -
v_gene: TRBV27

CDR3aa: CASSWTGYTGELFF
CDR3nt: TGTGCCAGCAGTTGGACAGGGTACACCGGGGAGCTGTTTTTT
j_gene: TRBJ2-2
d_gene: TRBD1
abundance: -
v_gene: TRBV28

CDR3aa: CASSQEKTGGGTEAFF
CDR3nt: TGCGCCAGCAGCCAAGAGAAAACAGGGGGCGGGACTGAAGCTTTCTTT
j_gene: TRBJ1-1
d_gene: TRBD1
abundance: -
v_gene: TRBV4-1

CDR3aa: CASSPSRNEQFF
CDR3nt: TGTGCCAGCAGCCCATCTAGGAATGAGCAGTTCTTC
j_gene: TRBJ2-1
d_gene: -
abundance: -
v_gene: TRBV5-6

CDR3aa: CASSPLGQSGYGYTF
CDR3nt: TGTGCCAGCAGCCCTCTGGGACAGTCCGGCTATGGCTACACCTTC
j_gene: TRBJ1-2
d_gene: TRBD1
abundance: -
v_gene: TRBV6-1

CDR3aa: CASSYSGQGAREQYF
CDR3nt: TGTGCCAGCAGTTACTCCGGACAGGGGGCTCGGGAGCAGTACTTC
j_gene: TRBJ2-7
d_gene: TRBD1
abundance: -
v_gene: TRBV6-6

CDR3aa: CAWSVTPHEQYF
CDR3nt: TGTGCCTGGAGTGTGACTCCCCACGAGCAGTACTTC
j_gene: TRBJ2-7
d_gene: -
abundance: -
v_gene: TRBV30

CDR3aa: CASSLTASSYNEQFF
CDR3nt: TGTGCCAGCAGTTTGACAGCTAGCTCCTACAATGAGCAGTTCTTC
j_gene: TRBJ2-1
d_gene: -
abundance: once
v_gene: TRBV27

CDR3aa: CSVEVGGSYGYTF
CDR3nt: TGCAGCGTTGAAGTCGGAGGCAGCTATGGCTACACCTTC
j_gene: TRBJ1-2
d_gene: -
abundance: -
v_gene: TRBV29-1

CDR3aa: CASSQATANTEAFF
CDR3nt: TGTGCCAGCAGCCAAGCTACAGCGAACACTGAAGCTTTCTTT
j_gene: TRBJ1-1
d_gene: -
abundance: -
v_gene: TRBV4-2

CDR3aa: CASSRTSGSPDTQYF
CDR3nt: TGCGCCAGCAGCCGGACTAGCGGGAGCCCAGATACGCAGTATTTT
j_gene: TRBJ2-3
d_gene: TRBD2
abundance: -
v_gene: TRBV4-3

CDR3aa: CASTPSGRAGEQFF
CDR3nt: TGTGCCAGTACACCAAGCGGGAGGGCCGGTGAGCAGTTCTTC
j_gene: TRBJ2-1
d_gene: TRBD2
abundance: -
v_gene: TRBV19

CDR3aa: CASSEGTGSNQPQHF
CDR3nt: TGTGCCAGCAGTGAAGGGACAGGTAGCAATCAGCCCCAGCATTTT
j_gene: TRBJ1-5
d_gene: TRBD1
abundance: -
v_gene: TRBV6-1

CDR3aa: CASSMGQSGGNEKLFF
CDR3nt: TGTGCCAGCAGCATGGGACAGTCAGGCGGTAATGAAAAACTGTTTTTT
j_gene: TRBJ1-4
d_gene: TRBD1
abundance: once
v_gene: TRBV7-9

CDR3aa: CASSRVLQGPNYGYTF
CDR3nt: TGCGCCAGCAGTCGGGTTCTCCAGGGACCCAACTATGGCTACACCTTC
j_gene: TRBJ1-2
d_gene: -
abundance: once
v_gene: TRBV5-1

CDR3aa: CASSSGRVGTDTQYF
CDR3nt: TGCGCCAGCAGCTCGGGCAGGGTCGGCACAGATACGCAGTATTTT
j_gene: TRBJ2-3
d_gene: -
abundance: -
v_gene: TRBV5-1

CDR3aa: CASLGNTIYF
CDR3nt: TGTGCCAGCCTTGGGAACACCATATATTTT
j_gene: TRBJ1-3
d_gene: -
abundance: -
v_gene: TRBV4-2

CDR3aa: CASSSTGGYNEQFF
CDR3nt: TGTGCCAGCAGTTCAACCGGGGGTTACAATGAGCAGTTCTTC
j_gene: TRBJ2-1
d_gene: -
abundance: -
v_gene: TRBV27

CDR3aa: CASSYLTGSYEQYF
CDR3nt: TGTGCCAGCAGTTACTTAACGGGATCCTACGAGCAGTACTTC
j_gene: TRBJ2-7
d_gene: -
abundance: -
v_gene: TRBV6-5

CDR3aa: CASSLRAGGHYGYTF
CDR3nt: TGTGCCAGCAGCCTTCGGGCAGGGGGGCACTATGGCTACACCTTC
j_gene: TRBJ1-2
d_gene: TRBD1
abundance: few
v_gene: TRBV5-6

CDR3aa: CASSAFEGEGTDTQYF
CDR3nt: TGTGCCAGCAGCGCTTTTGAAGGGGAGGGCACAGATACGCAGTATTTT
j_gene: TRBJ2-3
d_gene: -
abundance: -
v_gene: TRBV25-1

CDR3aa: CASSLPGESYEQYF
CDR3nt: TGTGCCAGCAGCTTACCAGGAGAATCCTACGAGCAGTACTTC
j_gene: TRBJ2-7
d_gene: -
abundance: -
v_gene: TRBV5-4

CDR3aa: CASSLGGRGGPGELFF
CDR3nt: TGTGCCAGCAGCTTAGGAGGGAGGGGCGGACCCGGGGAGCTGTTTTTT
j_gene: TRBJ2-2
d_gene: TRBD2
abundance: -
v_gene: TRBV7-9

CDR3aa: CASSPGPNYGYTF
CDR3nt: TGTGCCAGCAGCCCGGGACCGAACTATGGCTACACCTTC
j_gene: TRBJ1-2
d_gene: -
abundance: large
v_gene: TRBV5-4

CDR3aa: CASSKNRVSSYNEQFF
CDR3nt: TGTGCCAGTAGTAAGAACAGGGTCAGCTCCTACAATGAGCAGTTCTTC
j_gene: TRBJ2-1
d_gene: -
abundance: -
v_gene: TRBV19

CDR3aa: CASSRDSEETQYF
CDR3nt: TGTGCCAGCAGTCGAGACTCGGAAGAGACCCAGTACTTC
j_gene: TRBJ2-5
d_gene: -
abundance: -
v_gene: TRBV27

CDR3aa: CASSLSGQGSTEAFF
CDR3nt: TGTGCCAGCAGTTTATCGGGACAGGGGTCCACTGAAGCTTTCTTT
j_gene: TRBJ1-1
d_gene: TRBD1
abundance: -
v_gene: TRBV27

CDR3aa: CASSLVGTSSSEQYF
CDR3nt: TGTGCCAGCAGCTTAGTGGGGACTAGCAGTAGCGAGCAGTACTTC
j_gene: TRBJ2-7
d_gene: TRBD2
abundance: -
v_gene: TRBV7-9

CDR3aa: CASSQDRLYGYTF
CDR3nt: TGCGCCAGCAGCCAAGACCGCCTTTATGGCTACACCTTC
j_gene: TRBJ1-2
d_gene: -
abundance: -
v_gene: TRBV4-3

CDR3aa: CASTPNYLNNEQFF
CDR3nt: TGTGCCAGCACCCCTAACTACTTAAACAATGAGCAGTTCTTC
j_gene: TRBJ2-1
d_gene: -
abundance: -
v_gene: TRBV27

CDR3aa: CASTSSRQANQPQHF
CDR3nt: TGTGCCAGCACTTCGTCCCGGCAGGCCAATCAGCCCCAGCATTTT
j_gene: TRBJ1-5
d_gene: -
abundance: -
v_gene: TRBV6-5

CDR3aa: CASSPGQVSSTDTQYF
CDR3nt: TGTGCCAGCAGTCCGGGACAGGTTTCTAGCACAGATACGCAGTATTTT
j_gene: TRBJ2-3
d_gene: TRBD1
abundance: medium-sized
v_gene: TRBV7-6

CDR3aa: CASSKVGTVPLSGANVLTF
CDR3nt: TGTGCCAGCAGCAAAGTAGGGACAGTCCCCCTCTCTGGGGCCAACGTCCTGACTTTC
j_gene: TRBJ2-6
d_gene: -
abundance: -
v_gene: TRBV21-1

CDR3aa: CASSSIPGPYNEQFF
CDR3nt: TGTGCCAGCAGCTCAATACCTGGACCTTACAATGAGCAGTTCTTC
j_gene: TRBJ2-1
d_gene: -
abundance: -
v_gene: TRBV7-8

CDR3aa: CASSPTSGNEQFF
CDR3nt: TGTGCCAGCTCACCAACCTCTGGAAATGAGCAGTTCTTC
j_gene: TRBJ2-1
d_gene: -
abundance: -
v_gene: TRBV18

CDR3aa: CASHRGRTGELFF
CDR3nt: TGTGCCAGTCATAGGGGGCGGACCGGGGAGCTGTTTTTT
j_gene: TRBJ2-2
d_gene: TRBD1
abundance: -
v_gene: TRBV19

CDR3aa: CASSLDLRREVAEQYF
CDR3nt: TGTGCCAGCAGCTTGGATCTTCGCAGGGAGGTGGCCGAGCAGTACTTC
j_gene: TRBJ2-7
d_gene: -
abundance: -
v_gene: TRBV5-4

CDR3aa: CASSYERRTLNTEAFF
CDR3nt: TGTGCCAGCAGTTATGAAAGGCGGACCCTGAACACTGAAGCTTTCTTT
j_gene: TRBJ1-1
d_gene: -
abundance: -
v_gene: TRBV6-5